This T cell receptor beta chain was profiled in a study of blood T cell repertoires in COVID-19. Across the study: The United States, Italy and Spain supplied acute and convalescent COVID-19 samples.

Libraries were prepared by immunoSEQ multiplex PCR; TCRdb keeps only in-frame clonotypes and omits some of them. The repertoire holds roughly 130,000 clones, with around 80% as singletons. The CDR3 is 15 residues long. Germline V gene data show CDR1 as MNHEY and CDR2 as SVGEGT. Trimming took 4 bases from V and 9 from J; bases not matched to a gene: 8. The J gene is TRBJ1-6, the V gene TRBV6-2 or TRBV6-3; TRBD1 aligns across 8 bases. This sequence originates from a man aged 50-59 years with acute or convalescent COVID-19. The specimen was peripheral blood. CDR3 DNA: TGTGCCAGCAGTTCCGCGACAGGGGTAGGTTCACCCCTCCACTTT. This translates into CASSSATGVGSPLHF.